Listed here is a single T cell receptor (beta chain). What it binds is unknown. Assay: immunoSEQ multiplex PCR; the TCRdb copy retains only in-frame clones and omits some. This repertoire shows roughly 330,000 clones, 67% found once; its top ten account for 6.3%. The length of the CDR3 is 17 residues. The V segment lost 3 bases and the J segment 1 base; nucleotides outside the gene matches: 8. Germline values: CDR1 LNHDA, CDR2 SQIVND (reference sequence). This sample is part of a study of cytotoxic CD8 clonotypes in ibrutinib-treated CLL. About the study: Within the patient group, around twelve were relapsed/refractory and approximately 16 treatment-naive, and about 17 were IGHV unmutated.

Study-wide findings and caveats: Clonality was higher at baseline than in age-matched healthy donors and tracked circulating CD8+ T-cell counts. Elevated clonality accompanied ibrutinib response, with a return toward baseline values at progression.

The sample in question was PBMCs, obtained after 36 months of ibrutinib treatment. The sequence was collected from a human donor with chronic lymphocytic leukemia. V and J are TRBV19 and TRBJ2-5, with 10 bases lining up with TRBD2. Written as DNA, the CDR3 is TGTGCCAGTAGTATCACTGGTCGGACTAGCGGCCAAGAGACCCAGTACTTC. Protein: CASSITGRTSGQETQYF.